This TCR beta chain stems from a study of T cell responses to AZD1222 COVID-19 vaccine. Study-wide background: Second doses that came at about 4 or about 12 weeks were put together.

Turning to this clone: The antigen remains unidentified.

The CDR3 is made up of 14 amino acids. Germline CDR1 and CDR2: SGHTA and FQGNSA. The V end was cut by 5 bases, the J end by 5 bases, with 15 bases between. Findings and limits, study-wide: Reports say nearly half of spike-specific TCRs go after unmutated variant regions. At baseline, just 6 or 7 AZD1222 recipients tested seropositive.

Libraries were prepared by immunoSEQ multiplex PCR; TCRdb keeps only in-frame clonotypes and omits some of them. The data show roughly 60,000 clones, 84% seen once. The origin of this receptor is an adult in good health. The sequencing here drew on peripheral blood, taken on day 0 of AZD1222 vaccination. The rearrangement uses TRBV7-2 and TRBJ1-1; maybe TRBD1 (6 bases). The CDR3 loop is CASSRFQGQTEAFF. The CDR3 nucleotides are TGTGCCAGCAGCCGTTTCCAGGGACAAACTGAAGCTTTCTTT.